This T cell receptor (beta chain) was identified in a study of low-dose radiotherapy and immunotherapy resistance in tumors. Study-wide context: Intravenous ipilimumab 1 mg/kg every six weeks was given with nivolumab 240 mg every two weeks. Patients' oral aspirin dose was 300 mg daily across four cycles from cycle 1 day 1. Intravenous cyclophosphamide at 200 mg/m2 preceded radiation and immunotherapy by one day, every two weeks.

The time point is: after trial treatment. The treatment here: LDRT plus nivolumab, ipilimumab, low-dose cyclophosphamide and aspirin (RACIN trial). V trimming: 3 bases; J trimming: 6 bases; junction bases outside the gene matches: 9. The V gene's germline CDR1 is SGDLS and CDR2 YYNGEE. The CDR3 runs to 14 residues. Both TCRalpha and TCRbeta chains were reverse transcribed with V-gene-specific primers. TCRs were amplified for roughly 20 PCR cycles with a constant-region primer and V-primer adapter. TCRdb re-derived calls from the reads in MiXCR, one entry per CDR3 protein. The data hold about 97,000 distinct CDR3 sequences, with less than 25% observed a single time.

The sequenced sample was PBMCs, obtained after low-dose radiotherapy plus immunotherapy. V gene TRBV9 combines with J gene TRBJ2-7; 7 nucleotides agree with TRBD2. The source of this sequence is a male donor with prostate cancer. This CDR3 reads CASSAPPGGPEQYF. The CDR3 nucleotides are TGTGCCAGCAGCGCCCCCCCGGGGGGACCCGAGCAGTACTTC.